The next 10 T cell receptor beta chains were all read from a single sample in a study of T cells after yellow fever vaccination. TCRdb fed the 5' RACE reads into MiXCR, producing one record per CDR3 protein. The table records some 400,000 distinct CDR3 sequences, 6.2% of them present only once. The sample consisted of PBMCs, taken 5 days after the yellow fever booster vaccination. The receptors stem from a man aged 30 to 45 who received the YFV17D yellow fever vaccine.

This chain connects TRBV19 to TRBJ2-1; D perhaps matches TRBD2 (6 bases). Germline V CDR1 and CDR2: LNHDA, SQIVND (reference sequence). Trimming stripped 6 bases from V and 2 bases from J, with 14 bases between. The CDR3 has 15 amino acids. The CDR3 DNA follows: TGTGCCAGTAGCGGGCCGGGAGTAACCTACAATGAGCAGTTCTTC. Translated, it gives CASSGPGVTYNEQFF.

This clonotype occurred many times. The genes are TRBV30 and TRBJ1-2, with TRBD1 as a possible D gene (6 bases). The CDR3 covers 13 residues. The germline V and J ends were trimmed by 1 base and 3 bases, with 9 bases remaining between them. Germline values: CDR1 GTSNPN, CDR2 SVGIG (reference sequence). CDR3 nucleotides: TGTGCCTGGAGTGAACAGGGCTACTATGGCTACACCTTC. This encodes CAWSEQGYYGYTF.

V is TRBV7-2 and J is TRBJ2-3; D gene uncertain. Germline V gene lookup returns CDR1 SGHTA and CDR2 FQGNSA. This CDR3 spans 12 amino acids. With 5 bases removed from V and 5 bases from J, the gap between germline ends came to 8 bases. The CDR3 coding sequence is TGTGCCAGCAGCCCTCTTTTAGATACGCAGTATTTT. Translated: CASSPLLDTQYF. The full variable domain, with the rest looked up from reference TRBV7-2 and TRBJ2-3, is GAGVSQSPSNKVTEKGKDVELRCDPISGHTALYWYRQSLGQGLEFLIYFQGNSAPDKSGLPSDRFSAERTGGSVSTLTIQRTQQEDSAVYLCASSPLLDTQYFGPGTRLTVL.

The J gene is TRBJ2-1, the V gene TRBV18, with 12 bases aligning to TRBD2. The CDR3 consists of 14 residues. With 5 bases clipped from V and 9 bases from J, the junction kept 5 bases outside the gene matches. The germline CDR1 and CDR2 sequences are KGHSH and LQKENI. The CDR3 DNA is TGTGCCAGCTCATGGGGACTAGCGGGTTTTGAGCAGTTCTTC. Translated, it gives CASSWGLAGFEQFF.

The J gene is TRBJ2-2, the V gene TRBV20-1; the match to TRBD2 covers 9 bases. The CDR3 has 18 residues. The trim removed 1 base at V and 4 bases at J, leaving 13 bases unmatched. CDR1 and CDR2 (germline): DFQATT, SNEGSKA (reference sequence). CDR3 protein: CSARVTSGPLLPTGELFF. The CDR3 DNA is TGCAGTGCTAGAGTAACTAGCGGGCCTCTCCTTCCCACCGGGGAGCTGTTTTTT.

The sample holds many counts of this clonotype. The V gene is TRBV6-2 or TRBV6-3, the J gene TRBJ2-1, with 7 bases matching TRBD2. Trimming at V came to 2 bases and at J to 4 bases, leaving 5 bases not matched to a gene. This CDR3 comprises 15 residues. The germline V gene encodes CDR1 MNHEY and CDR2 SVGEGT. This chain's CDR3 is CASSYGRAAYNEQFF. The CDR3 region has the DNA TGTGCCAGCAGTTACGGGAGGGCCGCTTACAATGAGCAGTTCTTC.

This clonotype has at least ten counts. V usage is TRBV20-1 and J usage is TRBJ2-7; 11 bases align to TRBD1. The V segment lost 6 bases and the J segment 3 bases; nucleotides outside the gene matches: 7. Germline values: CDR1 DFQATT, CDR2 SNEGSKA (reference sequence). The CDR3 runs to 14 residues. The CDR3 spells CSAAWDRGIYEQYF. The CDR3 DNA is TGCAGTGCGGCCTGGGACAGGGGGATCTACGAGCAGTACTTC.

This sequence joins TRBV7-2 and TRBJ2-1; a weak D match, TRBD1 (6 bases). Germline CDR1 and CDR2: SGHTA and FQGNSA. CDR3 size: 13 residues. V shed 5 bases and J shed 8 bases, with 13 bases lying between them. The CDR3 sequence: CASSVGTGYEQFF. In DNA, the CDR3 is TGTGCCAGCAGCGTGGGTACAGGGTATGAGCAGTTCTTC.

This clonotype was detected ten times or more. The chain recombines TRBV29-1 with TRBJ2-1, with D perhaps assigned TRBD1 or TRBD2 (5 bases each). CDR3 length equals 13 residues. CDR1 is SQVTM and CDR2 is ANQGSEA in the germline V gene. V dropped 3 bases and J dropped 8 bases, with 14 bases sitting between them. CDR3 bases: TGCAGCGTTGACGGGGCACCCCCAGATGAGCAGTTCTTC. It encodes CSVDGAPPDEQFF.

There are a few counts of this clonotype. In nucleotides, the CDR3 is TGTGCCAGCAGCCAGGCTAGCGGGAGTGTCGTGGTGAATGAGCAGTTCTTC. Amino acids: CASSQASGSVVVNEQFF. The gene calls are TRBV14 and TRBJ2-1; TRBD2 matches 10 bases. Germline V lookup: CDR1 SGHDN, CDR2 FVKESK. The CDR3 covers 17 residues. V was clipped by 3 bases and J by 7 bases; unmatched bases: 12.